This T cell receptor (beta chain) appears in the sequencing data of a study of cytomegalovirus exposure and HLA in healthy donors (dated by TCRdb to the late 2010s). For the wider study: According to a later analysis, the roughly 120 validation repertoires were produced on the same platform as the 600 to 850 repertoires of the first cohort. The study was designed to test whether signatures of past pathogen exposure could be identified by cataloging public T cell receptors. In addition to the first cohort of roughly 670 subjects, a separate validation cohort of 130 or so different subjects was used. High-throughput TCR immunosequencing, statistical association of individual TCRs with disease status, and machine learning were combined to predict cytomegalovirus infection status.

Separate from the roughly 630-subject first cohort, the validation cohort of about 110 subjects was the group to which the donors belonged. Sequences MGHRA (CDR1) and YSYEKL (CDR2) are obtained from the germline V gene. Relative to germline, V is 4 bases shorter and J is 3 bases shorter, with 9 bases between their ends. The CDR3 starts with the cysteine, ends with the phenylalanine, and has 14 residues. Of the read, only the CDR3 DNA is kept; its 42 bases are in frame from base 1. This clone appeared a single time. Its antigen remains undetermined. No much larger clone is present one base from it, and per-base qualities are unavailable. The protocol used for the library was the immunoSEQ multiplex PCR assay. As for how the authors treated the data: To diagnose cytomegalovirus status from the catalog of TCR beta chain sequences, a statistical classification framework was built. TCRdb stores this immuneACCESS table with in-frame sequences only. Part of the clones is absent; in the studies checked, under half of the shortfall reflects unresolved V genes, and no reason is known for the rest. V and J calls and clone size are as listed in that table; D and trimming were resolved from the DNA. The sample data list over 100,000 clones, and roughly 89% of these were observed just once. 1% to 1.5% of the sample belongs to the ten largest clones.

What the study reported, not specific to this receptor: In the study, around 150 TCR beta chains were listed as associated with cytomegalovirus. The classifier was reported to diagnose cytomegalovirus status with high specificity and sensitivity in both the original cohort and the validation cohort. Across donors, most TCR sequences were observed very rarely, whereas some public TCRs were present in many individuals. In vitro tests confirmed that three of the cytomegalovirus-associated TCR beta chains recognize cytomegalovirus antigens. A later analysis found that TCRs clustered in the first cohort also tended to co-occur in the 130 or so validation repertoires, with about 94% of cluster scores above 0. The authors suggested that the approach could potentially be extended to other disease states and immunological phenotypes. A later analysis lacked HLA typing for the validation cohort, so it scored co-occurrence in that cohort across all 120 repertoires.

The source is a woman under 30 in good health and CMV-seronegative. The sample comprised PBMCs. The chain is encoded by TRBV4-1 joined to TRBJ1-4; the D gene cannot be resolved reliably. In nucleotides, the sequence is TGCGCCAGCAGCCGGTGGAGGGCTAATGAAAAACTGTTTTTT. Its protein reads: CASSRWRANEKLFF.